A selection of T cell receptor beta chains follows, all from one sample in a study of cytomegalovirus exposure and HLA in healthy donors. Assay: immunoSEQ multiplex PCR; the TCRdb copy retains only in-frame clones and omits some. The table has over 80,000 clones, roughly four fifths seen once. Material: PBMCs. Receptors originate from a man younger than 45 in good health and CMV-seropositive. The conserved cysteine and the conserved F or W are not part of the CDR3 here. Each record gives: V gene, J gene, CDR3 protein.

TRBV5-1	TRBJ2-2	ASSLSQDTGELF
TRBV5-1	TRBJ2-1	ASSLAELAPKINEQF
TRBV6-1	TRBJ1-1	ASTLRTMNTEAF
TRBV7-9	TRBJ2-4	SSSLLAGGVAKNIQY
TRBV18	TRBJ2-7	ASSPPVSYEQY
TRBV7-8	TRBJ1-2	ASSTGRSNYGYT
TRBV6-5	TRBJ1-3	ASRPTGGYGNTIY
TRBV7-9	TRBJ2-1	ASSPVGLAGVTGRNEQF
TRBV28	TRBJ1-2	ASSFLRDRETNYGYT
TRBV29-1	TRBJ2-3	SVSALDTQY
TRBV11-2	NA	ASSLGQISYEQY
TRBV20-1	TRBJ1-2	SASPGSGYT
TRBV21-1	TRBJ1-1	ASSKIQGGRAF
TRBV18	TRBJ2-2	ASSPSTGGADTGELF
TRBV29-1	NA	SVRTTGPSYEQY
TRBV7-2	NA	ASSLVGTGLNEQY
TRBV15	TRBJ2-5	ATSRDLKTQY
TRBV4-1	TRBJ1-1	ASSQSRGVNTEAF